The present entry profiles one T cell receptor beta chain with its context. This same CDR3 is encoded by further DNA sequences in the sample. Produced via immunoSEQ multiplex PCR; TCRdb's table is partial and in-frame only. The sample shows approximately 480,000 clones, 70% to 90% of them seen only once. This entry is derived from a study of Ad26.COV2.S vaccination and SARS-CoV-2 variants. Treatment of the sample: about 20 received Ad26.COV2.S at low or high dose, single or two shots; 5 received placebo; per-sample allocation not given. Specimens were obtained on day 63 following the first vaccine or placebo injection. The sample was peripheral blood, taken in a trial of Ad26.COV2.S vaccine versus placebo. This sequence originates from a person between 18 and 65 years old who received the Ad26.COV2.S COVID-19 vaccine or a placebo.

CDR3 region: CSARFPDTQYF. The CDR3 DNA is TGCAGTGCTAGGTTTCCAGATACGCAGTATTTT. The chain couples TRBV20-1 to TRBJ2-3; no firm D call. Germline V gives CDR1 DFQATT, CDR2 SNEGSKA (reference sequence). CDR3 length equals 11 residues. The germline V and J ends were trimmed by 3 bases and 4 bases, with 5 bases remaining between them.